This TCR beta chain is drawn from a study of shared clonotypes between healthy human individuals (dated by TCRdb to 2020 to 2022). For context, the study as a whole: The cohort comprised a couple of women and a few men aged 18 to 49 years. For each donor, three plates each were used for CD4 naive and CD4 memory, two plates were used for CD8 naive, and one plate was used for CD8 memory. Blood TCR repertoires of four to six healthy adults were deeply sequenced to estimate repertoire size and the extent of clonotype sharing between individuals. To increase sequencing depth and limit assay-specific biases, different laboratories used diverse techniques to prepare libraries and sequence TCR repertoires. Each donor's leukapheresis produced roughly between roughly 0.94 and 9.5 billion PBMCs. What the research found in general, with its limitations: Larger estimated clonotype richness was generally found for naive subsets than for memory subsets. Even with the large sequencing depth, rarefaction of the sorted-subset datasets indicated that sequencing was incomplete. Across a handful of donors, roughly 5.1% of naive CD4, 3% to 3.5% of naive CD8, around 2.5% of memory CD4, and about 0.44% of memory CD8 clonotypes were shared. The genetic and exposure-history diversity represented was limited by the small number of donors. Based on pairwise subsampling, the degree of clonotype sharing among donors was expected to be affected by sequencing depth. Sampling was limited to blood, and TCR repertoires in tissue likely differ from TCR repertoires in blood. Clonotypes shared by all four sorted-subset donors showed higher generation probabilities than non-shared clonotypes.

A word on this clone: Its antigen has not been determined. Base qualities are missing; no much larger clone stands one base away. This same CDR3 is encoded by further DNA sequences in the sample.

Using the deep immunoSEQ assay, TCR CDR3 regions were amplified from genomic DNA by multiplex PCR. Extracted genomic DNA from each cell subset was distributed evenly across all wells of several immunoSEQ 96-well plates, and each plate was treated as a replicate. Each replicate PCR for sorted subsets received around 210 ng genomic DNA, equal to some 32,000 T cell genomes. The purified libraries were quantified using a Qubit 3.0 fluorometer, sized with a Bioanalyzer 2100, and then quantified again using the KAPA Library Quantification kit. Each immunoSEQ 96-well plate was sequenced on its own single-read 150-cycle Illumina NextSeq 550 flow cell. The published analysis was carried out like this. The immunoSEQ output contained only junctional sequences without quality scores, so filtering could not match that applied to full-length reads. To assign V/J genes and CDR3, sequences were annotated using PyIR, a Python wrapper for IgBLAST v1.9, with IMGT germline references. Reads with weak V/J assignments (E-value above 1e-6), missing CDR3, stop codons, out-of-frame junctions, or ambiguous translated residues were removed. V3J clonotypes were defined by identical inferred V gene, J gene, and CDR3 amino acid sequence. To compute the percentage overlap between repertoires, the number of shared unique clonotypes was divided by the size of the smaller repertoire. Richness of each repertoire was evaluated using RTK rarefaction, the Chao1 estimator, and Recon v2.1 estimates of unobserved clonotypes. For all TCRbeta clonotypes obtained by the gDNA method from several donors, generation probabilities were computed with OLGA. The immuneACCESS repertoire file appears here via TCRdb, limited to in-frame rearrangements. These files lack a portion of the clones; in checked studies, under half of the deficit traces to unresolved V genes, and the cause of the others is not known. The V and J calls and the clone size are those of that table, but D and trimming were determined from the DNA. Across this sample there are approximately 2.5 million clones, with about 92% seen only once. Together, the top ten hold around 0.15% of the sample.

Deletion took 3 bases off V and 0 bases off J, with a span of 11 bases between the germline ends. The CDR3 has 15 amino acids, counting the end cysteine and phenylalanine. Only CDR3 DNA remains: 45 bases, in frame from the first base. Taken from the germline V gene, the CDR1 and CDR2 loops are KGHSH and LQKENI. The donors were healthy, HIV-negative adults with no recently reported acute infections or vaccinations. Every donor was a Caucasian adult living in Nashville, Tennessee, USA. CD4+ T cells were enriched by magnetic negative selection, after which naive cells were positively selected on CD45RA and the negative fraction was taken as the memory subset. Blood was collected by leukapheresis, and PBMCs were isolated by Ficoll-Histopaque density gradient centrifugation and then cryopreserved in liquid nitrogen vapor phase. Purity and quantity of every magnetically sorted T cell population were checked by analytical flow cytometry. Genomic DNA was isolated from every sorted fraction and measured by UV absorbance on a Nanodrop 2000c.

The specimen was naive CD4+ T cells sorted from blood. The sample's cell subset or site label, in plain terms: CD45RA+ positively selected. The sequence came from a young man in good health. The sequence joins TRBV18 to TRBJ1-1; the D gene is perhaps TRBD1, on 5 matching bases. In nucleotide form, the sequence is TGTGCCAGCTCACCTAGTACAGGCATGAACACTGAAGCTTTCTTT. Translated, this is CASSPSTGMNTEAFF.